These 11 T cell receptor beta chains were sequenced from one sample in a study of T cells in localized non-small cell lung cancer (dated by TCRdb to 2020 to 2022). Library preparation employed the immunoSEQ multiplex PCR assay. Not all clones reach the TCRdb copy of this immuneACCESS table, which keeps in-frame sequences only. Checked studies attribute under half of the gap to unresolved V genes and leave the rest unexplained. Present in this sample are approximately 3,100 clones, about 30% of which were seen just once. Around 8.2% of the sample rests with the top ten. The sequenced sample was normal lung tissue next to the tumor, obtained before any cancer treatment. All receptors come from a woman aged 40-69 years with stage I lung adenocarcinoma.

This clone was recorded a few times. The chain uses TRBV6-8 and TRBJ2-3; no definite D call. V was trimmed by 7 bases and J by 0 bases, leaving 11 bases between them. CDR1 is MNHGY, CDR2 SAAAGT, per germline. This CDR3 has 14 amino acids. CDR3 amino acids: CASKDSLSTDTQYF. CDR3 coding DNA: TGTGCCAGCAAGGATTCCTTAAGCACAGATACGCAGTATTTT.

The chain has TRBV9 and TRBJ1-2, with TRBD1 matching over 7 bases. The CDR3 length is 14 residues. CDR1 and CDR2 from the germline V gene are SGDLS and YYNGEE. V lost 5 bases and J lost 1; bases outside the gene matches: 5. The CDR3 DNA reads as TGTGCCAGCAGTGTGGACAGGCTTAACTATGGCTACACCTTC. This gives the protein CASSVDRLNYGYTF. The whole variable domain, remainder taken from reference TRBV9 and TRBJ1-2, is DSGVTQTPKHLITATGQRVTLRCSPRSGDLSVYWYQQSLDQGLQFLIQYYNGEERAKGNILERFSAQQFPDLHSELNLSSLELGDSALYFCASSVDRLNYGYTFGSGTRLTVV.

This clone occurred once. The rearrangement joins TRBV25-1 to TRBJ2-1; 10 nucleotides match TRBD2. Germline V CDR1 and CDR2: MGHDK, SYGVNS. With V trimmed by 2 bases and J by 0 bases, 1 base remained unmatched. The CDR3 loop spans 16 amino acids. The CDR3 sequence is CASSELAGDSYNEQFF. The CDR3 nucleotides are TGTGCCAGCAGTGAACTAGCGGGGGACTCCTACAATGAGCAGTTCTTC.

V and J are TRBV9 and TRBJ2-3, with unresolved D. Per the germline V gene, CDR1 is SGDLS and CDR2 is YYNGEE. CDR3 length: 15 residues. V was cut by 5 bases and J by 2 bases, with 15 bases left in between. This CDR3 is CASSPAGPLTDTQYF. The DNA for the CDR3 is TGTGCCAGCAGTCCTGCAGGTCCTCTCACAGATACGCAGTATTTT.

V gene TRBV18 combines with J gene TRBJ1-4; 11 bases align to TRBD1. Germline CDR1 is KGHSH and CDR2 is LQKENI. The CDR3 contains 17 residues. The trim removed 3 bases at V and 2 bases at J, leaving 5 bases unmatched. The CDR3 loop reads CASSPRTGGFTNEKLFF. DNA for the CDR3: TGTGCCAGCTCACCGAGGACAGGGGGCTTCACTAATGAAAAACTGTTTTTT.

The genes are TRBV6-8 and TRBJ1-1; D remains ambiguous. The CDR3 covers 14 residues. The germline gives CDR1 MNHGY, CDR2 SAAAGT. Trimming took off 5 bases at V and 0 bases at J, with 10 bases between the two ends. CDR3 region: CASSRLQMNTEAFF. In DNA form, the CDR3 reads TGTGCCAGCAGTCGTTTACAAATGAACACTGAAGCTTTCTTT.

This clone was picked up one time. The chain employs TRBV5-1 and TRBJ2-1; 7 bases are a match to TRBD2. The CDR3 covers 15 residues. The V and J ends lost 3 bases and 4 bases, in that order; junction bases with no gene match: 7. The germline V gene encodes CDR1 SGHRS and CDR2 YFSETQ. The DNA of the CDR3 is TGCGCCAGCAGCTCAACCGGGACTACTTACAATGAGCAGTTCTTC. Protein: CASSSTGTTYNEQFF.

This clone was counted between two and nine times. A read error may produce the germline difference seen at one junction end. Written as DNA, the CDR3 is TGTGCCATCAGTGGAGACAGGGGAGGGTGGTACTATGGCTACACCTTC. Translating gives CAISGDRGGWYYGYTF. This rearrangement joins TRBV6-8 to TRBJ1-2; 8 bases align to TRBD1. The CDR3 sequence is 16 residues long. CDR1 MNHGY and CDR2 SAAAGT come from the germline V gene.

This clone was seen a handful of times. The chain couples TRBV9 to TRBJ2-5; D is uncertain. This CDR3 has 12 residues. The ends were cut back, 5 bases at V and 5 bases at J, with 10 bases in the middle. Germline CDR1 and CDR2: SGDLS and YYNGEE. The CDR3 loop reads CASSGSRETQYF. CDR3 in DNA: TGTGCCAGCAGTGGCTCGCGTGAGACCCAGTACTTC.

This chain's CDR3 is CASSVRGAEETQYF. The CDR3 DNA is TGCGCCAGCAGCGTTAGGGGGGCTGAGGAGACCCAGTACTTC. The genes are TRBV5-1 and TRBJ2-5; D tentatively reads TRBD1 or TRBD2 (6 bases each). CDR3 size: 14 residues. Trimming shortened V by 4 bases and J by 5 bases, and 15 bases separated the two germline ends. Looked up from germline, CDR1 is SGHRS and CDR2 is YFSETQ.

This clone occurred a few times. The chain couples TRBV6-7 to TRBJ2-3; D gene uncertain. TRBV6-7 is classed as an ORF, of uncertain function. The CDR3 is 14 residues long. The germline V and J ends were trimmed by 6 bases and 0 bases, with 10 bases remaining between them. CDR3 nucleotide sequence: TGTGCCAGCAGCGTAGCTGGTAGCACAGATACGCAGTATTTT. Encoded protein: CASSVAGSTDTQYF.